This T cell receptor (beta chain) was captured by sequencing in a study of T cells of healthy individuals. TCRdb used MiXCR to reprocess the 5' RACE reads, holding one entry per CDR3 protein. The top ten clones hold less than 6% of a sample with about 57,000 distinct CDR3 sequences, about 16% of them seen once. The table lists this clonotype with many counts. There are 15 residues in the CDR3. Germline V gene data show CDR1 as LGHDT and CDR2 as YNNKEL (reference sequence). The V and J ends lost 0 bases and 2 bases respectively, with 8 bases between them. The chain recombines TRBV3-1 with TRBJ1-5, with a tentative D call TRBD1 (6 bases). The source is a human donor in good health. CDR3 protein: CASSQDRTGNQPQHF. CDR3 coding DNA: TGTGCCAGCAGCCAAGACCGGACAGGCAATCAGCCCCAGCATTTT.